The clone carrying this TCR beta chain came up a few times. These data belong to a study of CD8+ T cells in alopecia areata. cDNA prepared by RNA extraction and subsequent reverse transcription served as the template for sequencing. Using immunoSEQ multiplex PCR, the repertoire was profiled, and TCRdb retains in-frame clones only, with some absent. The sample lists 130,000 or so clones, over 60% occurring once. As for treatment: oral pan-JAK inhibitor, 5-10 mg twice daily. Researchers took lesional scalp punch biopsies and peripheral blood from people who were alopecia areata patients. This CDR3 contains 13 residues. Germline V gene sequence: CDR1 MNHEY, CDR2 SVGAGI. The V gene lost 2 bases and the J gene lost 4 bases, with 8 bases spanning the gap.

The source of this sequence is a human donor with alopecia areata. This rearrangement joins TRBV6-5 to TRBJ1-2; no clear D. The source material was CD4+ T cells sorted from blood, sampled at week 4, from a patient treated with tofacitinib. CDR3 sequence (DNA): TGTGCCAGCAGTTACGGGATTTCCTATGGCTACACCTTC. This translates into CASSYGISYGYTF.